This T cell receptor (beta chain) was documented in a study of blood T cell repertoires in COVID-19. Study-wide context: The United States, Italy and Spain were the sources of the acute and convalescent COVID-19 samples.

V lost 8 bases to trimming and J lost 4 bases, with 15 bases between them. The CDR3 is 14 amino acids. Germline CDR1 reads SGHTA; CDR2 reads FQGNSA. Clones were sequenced by immunoSEQ multiplex PCR, and TCRdb holds only the in-frame ones, with some missing. The sample contains over 120,000 clones, approximately 88% of which appear only once. Material for sequencing was peripheral blood. V and J are TRBV7-2 and TRBJ1-3; D is perhaps TRBD1 (5 bases). This clonotype was obtained from a woman aged 50 to 60 with acute or convalescent COVID-19. CDR3 in amino acids: CASWGREKGNTIYF. The CDR3 nucleotides read TGTGCCAGCTGGGGCAGGGAAAAGGGAAACACCATATATTTT.